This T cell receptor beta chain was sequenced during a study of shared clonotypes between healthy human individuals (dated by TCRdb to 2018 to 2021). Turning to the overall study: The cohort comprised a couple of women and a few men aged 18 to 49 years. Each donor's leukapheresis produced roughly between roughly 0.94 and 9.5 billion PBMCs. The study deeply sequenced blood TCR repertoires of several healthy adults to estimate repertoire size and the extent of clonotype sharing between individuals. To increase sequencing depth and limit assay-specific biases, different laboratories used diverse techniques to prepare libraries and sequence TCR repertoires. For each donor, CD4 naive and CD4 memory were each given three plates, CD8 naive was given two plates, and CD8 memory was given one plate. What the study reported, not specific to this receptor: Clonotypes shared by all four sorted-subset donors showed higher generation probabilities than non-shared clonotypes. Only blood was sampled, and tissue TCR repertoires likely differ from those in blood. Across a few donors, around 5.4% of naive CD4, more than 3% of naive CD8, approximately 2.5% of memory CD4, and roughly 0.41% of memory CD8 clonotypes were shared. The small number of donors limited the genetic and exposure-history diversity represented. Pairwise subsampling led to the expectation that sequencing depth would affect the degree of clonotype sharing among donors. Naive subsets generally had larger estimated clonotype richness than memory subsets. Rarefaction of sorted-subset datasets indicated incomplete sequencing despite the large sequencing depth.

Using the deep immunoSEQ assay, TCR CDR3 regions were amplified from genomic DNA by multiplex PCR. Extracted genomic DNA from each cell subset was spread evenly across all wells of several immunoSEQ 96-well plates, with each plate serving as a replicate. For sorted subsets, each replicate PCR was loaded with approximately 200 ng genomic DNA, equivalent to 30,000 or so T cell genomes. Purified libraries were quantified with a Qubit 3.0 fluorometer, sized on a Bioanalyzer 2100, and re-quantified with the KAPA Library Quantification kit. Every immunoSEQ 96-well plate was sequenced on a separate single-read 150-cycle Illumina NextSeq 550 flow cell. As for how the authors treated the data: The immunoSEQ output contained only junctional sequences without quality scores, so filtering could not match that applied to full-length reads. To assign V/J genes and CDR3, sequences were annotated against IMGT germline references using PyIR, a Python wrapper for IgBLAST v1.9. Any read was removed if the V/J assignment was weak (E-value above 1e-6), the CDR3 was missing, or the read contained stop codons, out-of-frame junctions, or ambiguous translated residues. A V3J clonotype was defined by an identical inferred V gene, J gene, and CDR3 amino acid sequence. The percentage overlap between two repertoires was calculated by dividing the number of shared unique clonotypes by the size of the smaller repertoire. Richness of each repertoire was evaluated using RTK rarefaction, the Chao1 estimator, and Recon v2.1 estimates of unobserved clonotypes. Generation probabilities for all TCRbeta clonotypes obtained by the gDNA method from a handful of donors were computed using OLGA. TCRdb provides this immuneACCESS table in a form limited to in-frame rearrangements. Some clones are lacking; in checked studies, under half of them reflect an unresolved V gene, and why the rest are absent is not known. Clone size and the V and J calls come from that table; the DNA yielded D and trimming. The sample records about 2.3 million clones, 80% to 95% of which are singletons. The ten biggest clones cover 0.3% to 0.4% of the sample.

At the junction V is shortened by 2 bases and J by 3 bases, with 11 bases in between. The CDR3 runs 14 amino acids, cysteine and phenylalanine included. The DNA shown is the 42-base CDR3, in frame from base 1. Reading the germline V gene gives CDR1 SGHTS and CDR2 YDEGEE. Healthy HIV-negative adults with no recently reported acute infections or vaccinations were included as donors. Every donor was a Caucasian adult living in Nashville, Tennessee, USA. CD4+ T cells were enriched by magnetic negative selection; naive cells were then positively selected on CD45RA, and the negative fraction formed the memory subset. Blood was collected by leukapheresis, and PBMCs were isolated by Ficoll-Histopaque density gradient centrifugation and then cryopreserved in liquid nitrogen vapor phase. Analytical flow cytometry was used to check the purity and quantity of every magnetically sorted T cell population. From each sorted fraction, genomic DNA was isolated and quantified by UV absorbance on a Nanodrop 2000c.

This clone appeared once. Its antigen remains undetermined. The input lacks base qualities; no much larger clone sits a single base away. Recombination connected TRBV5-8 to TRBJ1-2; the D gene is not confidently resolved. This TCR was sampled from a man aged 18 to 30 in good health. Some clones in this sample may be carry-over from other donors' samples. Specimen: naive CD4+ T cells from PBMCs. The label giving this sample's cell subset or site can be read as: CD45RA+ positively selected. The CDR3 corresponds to CASSFDPKYYGYTF. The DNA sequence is TGTGCCAGCAGCTTCGACCCAAAATACTATGGCTACACCTTC. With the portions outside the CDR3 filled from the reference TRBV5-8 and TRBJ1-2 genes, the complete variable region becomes EAGVTQSPTHLIKTRGQQATLRCSPISGHTSVYWYQQALGLGLQFLLWYDEGEERNRGNFPPRFSGRQFPNYSSELNVNALELEDSALYLCASSFDPKYYGYTFGSGTRLTVV.